The entry that follows covers one TCR beta chain sequence. The target antigen is unknown. This sample is part of a study of PD-1 blockade in classical Hodgkin lymphoma. General observations from the study: Healthy donors reportedly exceeded newly diagnosed patients in baseline TCR diversity. Patients starting nivolumab under 1 year after ASCT were excluded. Unlike CD8+ TCR diversity, which did not rise significantly by C4D1, CD4+ TCR diversity did.

There was relapse after autologous stem cell transplantation in every patient, and there was variation in brentuximab vedotin exposure. CDR3 length: 15 amino acids. Germline V gene lookup returns CDR1 LGHNA and CDR2 YNFKEQ. Trimming cost V 0 bases and J 4 bases; bases outside gene matches: 2. The method was immunoSEQ multiplex PCR; TCRdb's version includes in-frame clones alone and lacks a portion of them. The sample holds about 46,000 clones; 60% to 85% are singletons and the top ten take approximately 23%. The chain employs TRBV4-2 and TRBJ2-2; TRBD2 matches at 7 bases. The origin of this receptor is a human donor with classical Hodgkin lymphoma. This sample comprised peripheral blood mononuclear cells (PBMCs), obtained before the second cycle of nivolumab. The DNA of the CDR3 is TGTGCCAGCAGCCAAGATGTAGCGGGCACCGGGGAGCTGTTTTTT. It codes for CASSQDVAGTGELFF.